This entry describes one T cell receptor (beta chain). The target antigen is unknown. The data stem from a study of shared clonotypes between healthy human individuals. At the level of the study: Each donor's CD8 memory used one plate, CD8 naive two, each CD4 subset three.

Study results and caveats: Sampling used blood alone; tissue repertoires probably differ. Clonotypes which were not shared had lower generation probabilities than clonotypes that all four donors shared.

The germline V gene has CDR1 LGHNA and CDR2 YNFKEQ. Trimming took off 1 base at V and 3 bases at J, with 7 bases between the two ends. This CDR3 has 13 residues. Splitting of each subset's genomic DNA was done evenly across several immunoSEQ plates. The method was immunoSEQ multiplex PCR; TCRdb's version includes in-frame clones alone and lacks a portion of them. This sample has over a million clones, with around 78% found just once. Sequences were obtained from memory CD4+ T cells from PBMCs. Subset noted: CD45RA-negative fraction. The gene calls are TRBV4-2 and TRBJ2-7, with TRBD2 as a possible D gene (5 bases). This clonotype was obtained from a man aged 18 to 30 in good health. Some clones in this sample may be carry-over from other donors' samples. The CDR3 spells CASSQGGYYEQYF. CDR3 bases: TGTGCCAGCAGCCAAGGAGGGTACTACGAGCAGTACTTC.